A few counts support the clone carrying this T cell receptor (beta chain). The CDR3 has 18 residues. The germline V gene has CDR1 MGHDK and CDR2 SYGVNS. V gave up 6 bases and J gave up 0 bases, with 20 bases separating them. The sample is drawn from a study of Graves' ophthalmopathy and Graves' hyperthyroidism. The TCR beta CDR3 regions underwent amplification from RNA transcripts. The first-round RT-PCR employed HTBI primers together with the Qiagen OneStep RT-PCR kit. A multiplex PCR was then performed as the second round. TCRdb re-called the multiplex PCR reads with MiXCR, one entry per CDR3 protein. Of 650,000 to 900,000 distinct CDR3 sequences in the sample, 40% were seen once. The PBMCs were taken from roughly 9.3 ml of fresh peripheral blood.

The source material was peripheral blood. The rearrangement uses TRBV25-1 and TRBJ2-2; a weak D match, TRBD2 (6 bases). This receptor was identified in an adult man with Graves' ophthalmopathy. CDR3 coding DNA: TGTGCCAGCAGCCCCAGGAGGGGCCGACCGGCGAACACCGGGGAGCTGTTTTTT. It codes for CASSPRRGRPANTGELFF.